This T cell receptor (beta chain) was obtained from a study of beta chain features in type 1 diabetes. About the study: Similarity in age, gender and cell yields was seen between patients and healthy donors. General study results and limits: These data did not resolve whether HLA type affects TCRB rearrangement.

This clone has a handful of counts. Its matching antigen is unknown. The germline CDR1 and CDR2 sequences are SNHLY and FYNNEI. This CDR3 region has 13 residues. V was clipped by 2 bases and J by 6 bases, with 10 bases between them. Sequencing targeted expressed TCRB transcripts, as all isolated RNA had been reverse transcribed. Sequenced by immunoSEQ multiplex PCR; TCRdb stores in-frame clones only, minus some. The data hold 300,000 to 350,000 clones, with roughly 8% observed a single time. CD45RO/CCR7/CD25/CD127/CD95/CD27 staining was used to isolate CD4+ naive, central memory, regulatory and stem cell-like memory cells by sorting.

This clonotype originated in a woman aged 18-29 years in good health. Sequenced: central memory CD4+ T cells from blood. This sequence joins TRBV2 and TRBJ1-2; perhaps TRBD1 as D (6 bases). The CDR3 bases are TGTGCCAGCAGTGAAATGGGGGCAGATGGCTACACCTTC. It yields the protein CASSEMGADGYTF.